This T cell receptor beta chain was retrieved from a study of shared clonotypes between healthy human individuals. J gave up 6 bases and V 10 bases, and 5 bases lay outside the gene matches. The CDR3 sequence is 12 residues long. In germline, CDR1 is MNHEY, CDR2 SVGAGI. The protocol was immunoSEQ multiplex PCR, while the TCRdb copy is restricted to in-frame clones and leaves out a portion. The data contain about 2.3 million clones, 85% to 95% of them singletons. V usage is TRBV6-5 and J usage is TRBJ1-2, with TRBD1 matching 10 bases. The sequencing input was naive CD4+ T cells from PBMCs. Subset defined: CD45RA+ positively selected. The receptor comes from a man between 18 and 29 years old in good health. Some clones in this sample may be carry-over from other donors' samples. The chain's CDR3 is CAIWTGGNGYTF. CDR3 bases: TGTGCCATTTGGACAGGGGGAAATGGCTACACCTTC.